The 17 T cell receptor beta chains below all came from one sample that was sequenced in a study of cytomegalovirus exposure and HLA in healthy donors. With 60 Vbeta and 13 Jbeta primers, the PCR was carried out. This table comes from immunoSEQ multiplex PCR, and its TCRdb copy is limited to in-frame clones, with some not included. There are around 160,000 clones in the sample; around 73% occur only once, and more than 1.2% lies in the top ten. The sample was PBMCs. The receptors originated from a male donor in good health and CMV-seronegative.

V is TRBV6-6 and J is TRBJ1-5; maybe TRBD1 (6 bases). Trimming pared 4 bases from V and 1 base from J, leaving 11 bases between. This CDR3 has 15 amino acids. Per germline, CDR1 MNHNY and CDR2 SVGAGI (reference sequence). In DNA, the CDR3 is TGTGCCAGCAGTTCCTGGACAGTGAGCAATCAGCCCCAGCATTTT. Its protein is CASSSWTVSNQPQHF.

This clone was seen more than once but under ten times. This rearrangement joins TRBV19 to TRBJ1-4, with D perhaps TRBD1 (6 bases). With 7 bases removed from V and 4 bases from J, the gap between germline ends came to 16 bases. The CDR3 spans 15 residues. CDR1 and CDR2 from the germline V gene are LNHDA and SQIVND (reference sequence). The CDR3 loop is CASTAGQSFNEKLFF. The CDR3 DNA sequence: TGTGCCAGTACCGCAGGACAGTCCTTTAATGAAAAACTGTTTTTT.

The rearrangement links TRBV7-2 to TRBJ2-5; 8 bases agree with TRBD2. The CDR3 loop spans 14 amino acids. Per the germline V gene, CDR1 is SGHTA and CDR2 is FQGNSA. The trim removed 2 bases at V and 1 base at J, leaving 0 bases unmatched. CDR3 nucleotides: TGTGCCAGCAGCTTAACTAGCGGCCAAGAGACCCAGTACTTC. This sequence encodes CASSLTSGQETQYF.

The sample holds one count of this clone. This sequence joins TRBV5-6 and TRBJ2-7; TRBD2 agrees at 7 bases. V dropped 2 bases and J dropped 2; count of bases not matched to a gene: 7. Germline CDR1 reads SGHDT; CDR2 reads YYEEEE. The CDR3 has 15 amino acids. For the CDR3, the DNA is TGTGCCAGCAGCTTCCGGGGGGTCGGGGCCTACGAGCAGTACTTC. As protein: CASSFRGVGAYEQYF.

The chain employs TRBV7-3 and TRBJ1-1; maybe TRBD1 (5 bases). CDR1 SGHTA and CDR2 FQGTGA come from the germline V gene. V was shortened by 5 bases and J by 3 bases, with 13 bases between the two germline ends. The CDR3 is made up of 14 amino acids. CDR3 DNA: TGTGCCAGCAGCCCGGGGGTAGGAGACACTGAAGCTTTCTTT. Its protein product is CASSPGVGDTEAFF.

This clone was counted once. The chain employs TRBV18 and TRBJ2-7; TRBD2 matches at 8 bases. With 2 bases clipped from V and 7 bases from J, the junction kept 4 bases outside the gene matches. The CDR3 is made up of 13 amino acids. The V gene's germline CDR1 is KGHSH and CDR2 LQKENI. The CDR3 coding sequence is TGTGCCAGCTCACCAAGACTAGCGAAGGAGCAGTACTTC. Protein sequence: CASSPRLAKEQYF.

This chain joins TRBV7-9 and TRBJ2-7; 10 bases fit TRBD2. The CDR3 has 15 amino acids. V trimming: 3 bases; J trimming: 6 bases; junction bases outside the gene matches: 8. From germline, CDR1 is SEHNR and CDR2 FQNEAQ (reference sequence). The CDR3: CASSFASGGPGEQYF. CDR3 nucleotides: TGTGCCAGCAGCTTTGCTAGCGGGGGTCCGGGCGAGCAGTACTTC.

The chain is built from TRBV7-3 and TRBJ2-2, with TRBD1 matching 9 bases. The CDR3 is 16 amino acids. Per the germline V gene, CDR1 is SGHTA and CDR2 is FQGTGA. The junction had 4 bases not matched to a gene; V was cut back by 5 bases and J by 0 bases. The CDR3 DNA reads as TGTGCCAGCAGCGCTGGGACAGGGTCGAACACCGGGGAGCTGTTTTTT. It specifies CASSAGTGSNTGELFF.

The rearrangement links TRBV4-2 to TRBJ2-1; TRBD2 agrees at 11 bases. Germline lookup yields CDR1 LGHNA and CDR2 YNFKEQ. J was trimmed by 6 bases and V by 4 bases; bases with no gene match: 8. This CDR3 comprises 16 residues. Written as DNA, the CDR3 is TGTGCCAGCAGCCTCCAGACTAGCGGGGTCGTCAATGAGCAGTTCTTC. Translated, it gives CASSLQTSGVVNEQFF.

V usage is TRBV5-6 and J usage is TRBJ1-2; D perhaps matches TRBD1 (6 bases). This CDR3 spans 14 amino acids. V gave up 4 bases and J gave up 4 bases, with 14 bases separating them. The V gene's germline CDR1 is SGHDT and CDR2 YYEEEE. The CDR3 here is CASSRRGAIYGYTF. In DNA form, the CDR3 reads TGTGCCAGCAGCCGCAGGGGCGCAATCTATGGCTACACCTTC.

The genes are TRBV6-6 and TRBJ1-5, with 8 bases matching TRBD1. CDR1 and CDR2 (germline): MNHNY, SVGAGI (reference sequence). CDR3 length: 15 residues. The ends lost 5 bases at V and 9 bases at J; junction bases unmatched: 12. DNA for the CDR3: TGTGCCAGCAGTGACCCCGGGACAGGTAGCATGCCCCAGCATTTT. This encodes CASSDPGTGSMPQHF.

This clone was counted a single time. This rearrangement joins TRBV5-8 to TRBJ2-1; 7 nucleotides agree with TRBD1. The V segment lost 0 bases and the J segment 4 bases; nucleotides outside the gene matches: 4. The CDR3 covers 15 residues. Germline CDR1 reads SGHTS; CDR2 reads YDEGEE. CDR3 in DNA: TGTGCCAGCAGCTTGGAACAGGGGAGATACAATGAGCAGTTCTTC. This codes for CASSLEQGRYNEQFF.

The chain is built from TRBV4-3 and TRBJ2-1; 15 positions match TRBD2. CDR3 length equals 17 residues. The ends lost 3 bases at V and 0 bases at J; junction bases unmatched: 0. Germline-derived CDR1 and CDR2 are LGHNA and YSLEER. As DNA, the CDR3 is TGCGCCAGCAGCCAGGGACTAGCGGGGGGCTCCTACAATGAGCAGTTCTTC. Protein product: CASSQGLAGGSYNEQFF.

This sequence joins TRBV7-3 and TRBJ1-3; D gene uncertain. Trimming removed 5 bases at V and 7 bases at J, with 12 bases between. This CDR3 spans 13 amino acids. Per germline, CDR1 SGHTA and CDR2 FQGTGA. The CDR3: CASSLREGNTIYF. Here the CDR3 DNA reads TGTGCCAGCAGCCTCCGGGAAGGGAACACCATATATTTT. The complete variable domain, with remaining parts taken from reference TRBV7-3 and TRBJ1-3, reads GAGVSQTPSNKVTEKGKYVELRCDPISGHTALYWYRQSLGQGPEFLIYFQGTGAADDSGLPNDRFFAVRPEGSVSTLKIQRTERGDSAVYLCASSLREGNTIYFGEGSWLTVV.

The rearrangement links TRBV29-1 to TRBJ2-2; the match to TRBD1 covers 9 bases. CDR3 length equals 12 residues. Per germline, CDR1 SQVTM and CDR2 ANQGSEA. The V segment lost 8 bases and the J segment 7 bases; nucleotides outside the gene matches: 5. The CDR3 DNA sequence: TGCAGCTTACAGGGGGCAAACGGGGAGCTGTTTTTT. Encoded protein: CSLQGANGELFF.

This clone showed up just a few times. V usage is TRBV11-2 and J usage is TRBJ2-1; D may be TRBD1 (6 bases). This CDR3 region has 15 residues. Between the trimmed V and J ends, which lost 4 bases and 8 bases, there was a span of 18 bases. Germline-derived CDR1 and CDR2 are SGHAT and FQNNGV. The CDR3: CASSSRGRAGHEQFF. In DNA, the CDR3 is TGTGCCAGCAGCTCCAGGGGCCGCGCCGGCCATGAGCAGTTCTTC.

The gene calls are TRBV7-9 and TRBJ1-2; a weak D match, TRBD1 (6 bases). In germline, CDR1 is SEHNR, CDR2 FQNEAQ (reference sequence). Trimming cost V 3 bases and J 7 bases, with 12 bases left between them. The CDR3 consists of 13 residues. The CDR3 DNA reads TGTGCCAGCAGCTTCGATGAGGGGGTTGGCTACACCTTC. This translates into CASSFDEGVGYTF.